This T cell receptor beta chain comes out of a study of T-cell reconstitution after alpha-beta-depleted transplantation in children. Study conclusions and caveats: When one year had passed after transplant, most T-cell counts and diversity came from newly produced T cells. The study traced high day-60 TCRbeta diversity in some patients to surviving recipient T cells and thymic progenitors. Reportedly, only several hundred clones from non-depleted graft cells drove alpha-beta T-cell counts at about two months.

Germline trimming cut 5 bases from V and 4 bases from J; bases unmatched to any gene: 8. CDR1 MNHNS and CDR2 SASEGT come from the germline V gene. This CDR3 has 16 residues. A library of TCRbeta sequences, prepared with unique molecular identifiers, was generated. TCRdb re-derived calls from the PCR reads in MiXCR, one entry per CDR3 protein. This sample has about 310,000 distinct CDR3 sequences, with approximately 20% found just once. This clonotype turned up a few times. The antigen remains undetermined. This sample comprised PBMCs, mostly from graft donor cells, obtained 180 days after TCRalphabeta/CD19-depleted stem cell transplant. V is TRBV6-1 and J is TRBJ2-1; 10 positions match TRBD1. This TCR was recovered from a male patient younger than 18 who had a stem cell transplant for acute lymphoblastic leukemia, so the T cells may come from the graft donor. The chain's CDR3 is CASSQFRDRGYNEQFF. Here the CDR3 DNA reads TGTGCCAGCAGTCAATTCCGGGACAGGGGATACAATGAGCAGTTCTTC.